One sample yielded the 21 T cell receptor beta chains listed below, sequenced in a study of Tregs in tolerant kidney transplant recipients (dated by TCRdb to the late 2010s). The library was produced with the immunoSEQ multiplex PCR assay. TCRdb holds this immuneACCESS table with in-frame rearrangements only. Some clones are missing; in checked studies, unresolved V genes explain under half, and the rest has no known cause. The sample yields some 68,000 clones; about 83% were counted once. The ten largest clones add up to around 4.5% of the sample. Sequences were obtained from CD4+ T cells from blood. The receptors stem from a human donor in good health.

This chain connects TRBV19 to TRBJ2-4, with 8 positions matching TRBD2. V lost 1 base to trimming and J lost 2 bases; unmatched junction nucleotides: 7. The germline V gene has CDR1 LNHDA and CDR2 SQIVND (reference sequence). The CDR3 extends over 17 amino acids. DNA of the CDR3: TGTGCCAGTAGTATAGTCGGGACTAGTCTATCCAAAAACATTCAGTACTTC. It yields the protein CASSIVGTSLSKNIQYF.

V is TRBV4-1 and J is TRBJ2-4, with D tentatively TRBD1 or TRBD2 (5 bases each). The germline CDR1 and CDR2 sequences are MGHRA and YSYEKL. This CDR3 has 18 amino acids. Trimming shortened V by 0 bases and J by 1 base, and 16 bases separated the two germline ends. The CDR3 DNA follows: TGCGCCAGCAGCCAAGACAGGGACCGGGCGGATGCCAAAAACATTCAGTACTTC. It translates to CASSQDRDRADAKNIQYF.

V gene TRBV11-3 combines with J gene TRBJ2-7; TRBD1 is a possible D gene (6 bases). This CDR3 has 14 amino acids. Germline V gives CDR1 SGHNT, CDR2 YENEEA. V lost 5 bases and J 5 bases, leaving 16 bases between the germline ends. The CDR3: CASSDGQPVHEQYF. The DNA for the CDR3 is TGTGCCAGCAGCGACGGACAGCCCGTACACGAGCAGTACTTC.

The genes are TRBV18 and TRBJ1-1, with unresolved D. With 0 bases removed from V and 5 bases from J, the gap between germline ends came to 10 bases. This CDR3 has 14 amino acids. The germline V gene encodes CDR1 KGHSH and CDR2 LQKENI. CDR3 DNA sequence: TGTGCCAGCTCACCACCGGGAGGGAGGACTGAAGCTTTCTTT. It is translated as CASSPPGGRTEAFF.

The chain carries TRBV5-4 and TRBJ2-3, with TRBD2 identical over 8 bases. This CDR3 spans 14 amino acids. Losses at the gene ends were 4 bases for V and 2 bases for J; bases not matched to a gene: 3. Germline V lookup: CDR1 SGHNT, CDR2 YYREEE (reference sequence). The CDR3 bases are TGTGCCAGCAGCCCGGGGGGGCTCACAGATACGCAGTATTTT. This translates into CASSPGGLTDTQYF.

This chain uses TRBV11-2 with TRBJ2-3; the D is unclear. The CDR3 is made up of 14 amino acids. Germline V gene sequence: CDR1 SGHAT, CDR2 FQNNGV. Between the trimmed V and J ends, which lost 4 bases and 5 bases, there was a span of 13 bases. CDR3 loop: CASSSPRSRDTQYF. CDR3 sequence (DNA): TGTGCCAGCAGCTCCCCCCGCTCTAGAGATACGCAGTATTTT.

The rearrangement joins TRBV7-2 to TRBJ2-7; D unclear. The CDR3 sequence is 13 residues long. V was cut by 7 bases and J by 0 bases, with 10 bases left in between. CDR1 is SGHTA, CDR2 FQGNSA, per germline. For the CDR3, the DNA is TGTGCCAGCACCAAAAGGAGCTCCTACGAGCAGTACTTC. As protein: CASTKRSSYEQYF.

The gene calls are TRBV6-5 and TRBJ2-5; weak D call: TRBD2 (6 bases). Germline V gene data show CDR1 as MNHEY and CDR2 as SVGAGI. The ends were cut back, 2 bases at V and 1 base at J, with 8 bases in the middle. CDR3 length: 14 amino acids. The CDR3 DNA sequence: TGTGCCAGCAGTTACGGGACTTTCCAAGAGACCCAGTACTTC. Protein product: CASSYGTFQETQYF.

The chain is built from TRBV6-6 and TRBJ2-3; 7 positions match TRBD2. Germline V gene sequence: CDR1 MNHNY, CDR2 SVGAGI (reference sequence). The CDR3 contains 12 residues. Unmatched junction bases numbered 5, after V lost 8 bases and J lost 6 bases. This chain's CDR3 is CASGGVADTQYF. Written as DNA, the CDR3 is TGTGCCAGCGGGGGGGTGGCTGATACGCAGTATTTT.

This chain joins TRBV5-1 and TRBJ2-3, with 8 bases aligning to TRBD1. The CDR3 runs 14 residues. The V gene's germline CDR1 is SGHRS and CDR2 YFSETQ. J gave up 0 bases and V 4 bases, and 1 base lay outside the gene matches. The CDR3 spells CASSRDRSTDTQYF. The DNA for the CDR3 is TGCGCCAGCAGCAGGGACAGGAGCACAGATACGCAGTATTTT. The full variable domain, rest sourced from reference TRBV5-1 and TRBJ2-3, is KAGVTQTPRYLIKTRGQQVTLSCSPISGHRSVSWYQQTPGQGLQFLFEYFSETQRNKGNFPGRFSGRQFSNSRSEMNVSTLELGDSALYLCASSRDRSTDTQYFGPGTRLTVL.

The gene calls are TRBV11-2 and TRBJ2-1; 9 bases are shared with TRBD2. Germline lookup yields CDR1 SGHAT and CDR2 FQNNGV. V was pared by 4 bases and J by 3 bases, with 4 bases of the junction left unmatched. CDR3 length: 15 residues. The CDR3 reads CASSWSSGIYNEQFF. The CDR3 nucleotides read TGTGCCAGCAGCTGGTCTAGCGGGATCTACAATGAGCAGTTCTTC.

V usage is TRBV7-2 and J usage is TRBJ1-1; possible D gene TRBD1, 5 bases. V was cut by 6 bases and J by 1 base, with 9 bases left in between. Germline CDR1 SGHTA, CDR2 FQGNSA. The CDR3 totals 13 residues. The CDR3: CASSGDGNTEAFF. The CDR3 DNA reads as TGTGCCAGCAGTGGGGACGGGAACACTGAAGCTTTCTTT.

The chain employs TRBV11-1 and TRBJ2-3; D ambiguous. Germline CDR1 SGHAT, CDR2 FQDESV (reference sequence). The CDR3 is 12 amino acids. V gave up 5 bases and J gave up 6 bases, with 9 bases separating them. The CDR3 DNA sequence: TGTGCCAGCAGCCCCCCCTTTGATACGCAGTATTTT. Amino acids: CASSPPFDTQYF.

V is TRBV13 and J is TRBJ1-2; D gene ambiguous. This CDR3 has 16 residues. The V gene's germline CDR1 is PRHDT and CDR2 FYEKMQ (reference sequence). V gave up 1 base and J gave up 5 bases, with 17 bases separating them. This CDR3 reads CASSLESVKTRYGYTF. CDR3 DNA: TGTGCCAGCAGCTTAGAGTCAGTTAAGACGAGGTATGGCTACACCTTC.

This clone has a handful of counts. The chain has TRBV6-6 and TRBJ1-1; 7 positions agree with TRBD1. The junction had 10 bases not matched to a gene; V was cut back by 5 bases and J by 10 bases. Germline assignment: CDR1 MNHNY and CDR2 SVGAGI (reference sequence). CDR3 length: 13 amino acids. DNA for the CDR3: TGTGCCAGCAGTGACCTCGGACAGGTCTTAGCTTTCTTT. This encodes CASSDLGQVLAFF.

This clone has a single count. The chain carries TRBV2 and TRBJ1-4, with D hard to call. The CDR3 is made up of 14 amino acids. Per germline, CDR1 SNHLY and CDR2 FYNNEI. V dropped 3 bases and J dropped 0 bases, with 5 bases sitting between them. The CDR3 nucleotides read TGTGCCAGCAGTGACGTGACAACTAATGAAAAACTGTTTTTT. The encoded protein is CASSDVTTNEKLFF. Together with reference TRBV2 and TRBJ1-4, the CDR3 gives the full variable domain: EPEVTQTPSHQVTQMGQEVILRCVPISNHLYFYWYRQILGQKVEFLVSFYNNEISEKSEIFDDQFSVERPDGSNFTLKIRSTKLEDSAMYFCASSDVTTNEKLFFGSGTQLSVL.

V is TRBV11-3 and J is TRBJ2-7, with unresolved D. V was clipped by 0 bases and J by 3 bases, with 9 bases between them. This CDR3 has 14 amino acids. The V gene's germline CDR1 is SGHNT and CDR2 YENEEA. CDR3 nucleotides: TGTGCCAGCAGCTTAGATTCGCCAGGCTACGAGCAGTACTTC. It codes for CASSLDSPGYEQYF.

V is TRBV27 and J is TRBJ2-1, with 7 bases aligning to TRBD1. V shed 2 bases, J shed 9 bases, and the junction held 4 bases outside the gene matches. Germline V CDR1 and CDR2: MNHEY, SMNVEV (reference sequence). The CDR3 is 13 amino acids. For the CDR3, the DNA is TGTGCCAGCAGTTTAGAGGCAGGGGGTGAGCAGTTCTTC. Protein sequence: CASSLEAGGEQFF.

The chain employs TRBV14 and TRBJ2-1, with TRBD1 matching 8 bases. V was clipped by 6 bases and J by 5 bases; unmatched bases: 12. The CDR3 loop spans 16 amino acids. Germline CDR1 and CDR2: SGHDN and FVKESK. For the CDR3, the DNA is TGTGCCAGCAGTCGATCCAGGGGGCTAAGAAACAATGAGCAGTTCTTC. Its translation: CASSRSRGLRNNEQFF.

The DNA for the CDR3 is TGTGCCAGCAGCGCTGGAGCGGGGGCGGACACCGGGGAGCTGTTTTTT. It yields the protein CASSAGAGADTGELFF. This chain uses TRBV9 with TRBJ2-2, with 8 bases matching TRBD2. Trimming took 3 bases from V and 3 from J; bases not matched to a gene: 7. Germline-derived CDR1 and CDR2 are SGDLS and YYNGEE. This CDR3 spans 16 amino acids.

The chain links TRBV11-3 to TRBJ2-2; D is unclear. The CDR3 contains 15 residues. The germline V gene has CDR1 SGHNT and CDR2 YENEEA. Trimming removed 5 bases from V and 0 bases from J, with 10 bases in between. This CDR3 is CASSPDVANTGELFF. The CDR3 nucleotides are TGTGCCAGCAGCCCAGATGTTGCGAACACCGGGGAGCTGTTTTTT.